A selection of T cell receptor beta chains follows, all from one sample in a study of T cells in localized non-small cell lung cancer. Using immunoSEQ multiplex PCR, the repertoire was profiled, and TCRdb retains in-frame clones only, with some absent. This table holds 1,000 to 1,200 clones, under 25% found once. The sample here was normal lung tissue next to the tumor, taken before any cancer treatment. The source of these receptors is a female donor of 60 years or more with stage III lung adenocarcinoma. Both conserved end residues are part of each CDR3. D genes are given only for firm matches. Clone size is shown for a subset of rows, as once, few, many or a class of expanded clone.

V gene	CDR3 length	J gene	D gene	clone size	CDR3 protein	CDR3 DNA
TRBV19	15	TRBJ2-2	NA	NA	CASNGVTTNTGELFF	TGTGCCAGTAACGGGGTTACTACGAACACCGGGGAGCTGTTTTTT
TRBV6-8	13	TRBJ2-7	TRBD1	hyperexpanded	CASHPGQGNEQYF	TGTGCCTCTCATCCGGGACAGGGCAACGAGCAGTACTTC
TRBV6-8	16	TRBJ1-1	TRBD1	few	CASSQNTAKGATEAFF	TGTGCCAGCAGCCAAAATACGGCCAAGGGGGCCACTGAAGCTTTCTTT
TRBV18	13	TRBJ1-3	NA	few	CASFQTAGNTIYF	TGTGCCAGCTTTCAGACGGCTGGAAACACCATATATTTT
TRBV28	16	TRBJ2-1	NA	large	CASSSPEGGRVNEQFF	TGTGCCAGCAGTTCCCCCGAAGGCGGGCGTGTCAATGAGCAGTTCTTC
TRBV14	14	TRBJ1-1	NA	few	CASSQDRVDTEAFF	TGTGCCAGCAGCCAAGACAGGGTGGATACTGAAGCTTTCTTT
TRBV6-8	13	TRBJ1-1	NA	few	CASADPSNTEAFF	TGTGCCAGCGCGGACCCCTCGAACACTGAAGCTTTCTTT
TRBV29-1	12	TRBJ2-7	TRBD1	NA	CSVGGQGGEQYF	TGCAGCGTTGGTGGACAGGGGGGAGAGCAGTACTTC
TRBV6-8	17	TRBJ2-7	TRBD1	few	CASRAADRGGMRYEQYF	TGTGCCAGCCGGGCAGCGGACAGGGGTGGGATGAGGTACGAGCAGTACTTC
TRBV11-3	14	TRBJ1-5	NA	few	CASSPGAGGQPQHF	TGTGCCAGCAGCCCGGGGGCAGGCGGTCAGCCCCAGCATTTT
TRBV9	13	TRBJ2-7	NA	NA	CASSLGRFEEQYF	TGTGCCAGCAGTTTGGGCAGGTTCGAGGAGCAGTACTTC
TRBV11-3	16	TRBJ2-2	TRBD2	few	CASSLGLAQNTGELFF	TGTGCCAGCAGCTTGGGACTAGCTCAGAACACCGGGGAGCTGTTTTTT
TRBV15	17	TRBJ2-7	TRBD2	few	CATSRVKGLAGAHEQYF	TGTGCCACCAGCAGAGTGAAAGGGCTAGCGGGAGCCCACGAGCAGTACTTC
TRBV11-3	15	TRBJ2-7	TRBD2	few	CASSLVSGRVYEQYF	TGTGCCAGCAGCTTAGTAAGCGGGAGGGTGTACGAGCAGTACTTC
TRBV11-3	16	TRBJ2-7	TRBD1	medium-sized	CASSFESGQGAREQYF	TGTGCCAGCAGCTTCGAATCCGGACAGGGGGCGAGGGAGCAGTACTTC
TRBV11-3	16	TRBJ1-2	TRBD1	NA	CASSLEGTGGASGYTF	TGTGCCAGCAGCTTGGAGGGGACAGGGGGCGCGAGTGGCTACACCTTC
TRBV9	13	TRBJ2-5	NA	NA	CASSEEVSQTQYF	TGTGCCAGCAGTGAAGAGGTCTCTCAGACCCAGTACTTC
TRBV6-8	14	TRBJ2-5	NA	NA	CASSRSSEQETQYF	TGTGCCAGCAGCCGAAGTAGCGAACAAGAGACCCAGTACTTC
TRBV9	14	TRBJ1-3	NA	few	CASRGGNSGNTIYF	TGTGCCAGCAGGGGAGGCAACTCTGGAAACACCATATATTTT
TRBV4-1	15	TRBJ2-3	NA	NA	CASSRLTGPMDTQYF	TGCGCCAGCAGCCGACTGACAGGTCCTATGGATACGCAGTATTTT
TRBV19	15	TRBJ2-3	NA	NA	CASKLAPRGTDTQYF	TGTGCCAGTAAACTAGCCCCAAGGGGAACAGATACGCAGTATTTT
TRBV7-2	13	TRBJ1-2	NA	few	CASSLDGLSGYTF	TGTGCCAGCAGCCTGGACGGGCTATCTGGCTACACCTTC
TRBV9	13	TRBJ1-1	NA	NA	CASSVRPFTEAFF	TGTGCCAGCAGCGTTCGGCCCTTTACCGAAGCTTTCTTT